The 2 T cell receptor beta chains given below trace back to one sample, sequenced in a study of T cells in Graves' hyperthyroidism and ophthalmopathy (dated by TCRdb to about 2019). Library generation was performed with multiplex PCR. Sequencing used an Illumina HiSeq 2000. The TCR beta CDR3 regions were amplified from RNA transcripts. A first-round RT-PCR of the TCR CDR3 used the HTBI primer set with the Qiagen OneStep RT-PCR kit. The public reads were quality trimmed at Q25 with fastp and then assembled into clones with MiXCR by TCRdb, keeping productive beta chains. When rows share a CDR3 protein, they turn into one entry using the most common DNA and genes. The sample table shows a few hundred thousand distinct CDR3 sequences, and approximately 25% are seen once. 73% of the sample belongs to the ten largest clones. The specimen sequenced was blood. These TCRs come from a man aged 50-60 years with Graves' hyperthyroidism.

J is TRBJ1-2 and V is TRBV5-6; possible D gene TRBD1, 5 bases. The CDR3 runs to 13 residues. Trimming left V 3 bases short and J 0 bases short, with 6 bases between. Germline loops: CDR1 SGHDT, CDR2 YYEEEE. In DNA, the CDR3 is TGTGCCAGCAGCTCGACAGCTAACTATGGCTACACCTTC. This encodes CASSSTANYGYTF.

The sample holds many counts of this clonotype. V gene TRBV10-3 combines with J gene TRBJ2-7, with TRBD2 identical over 7 bases. The V gene's germline CDR1 is ENHRY and CDR2 SYGVKD. The CDR3 totals 14 residues. V was clipped by 3 bases and J by 1 base; unmatched bases: 3. The DNA for the CDR3 is TGTGCCATCAGTGATCCGGGAGGTTCCTACGAGCAGTACTTC. Translated, it gives CAISDPGGSYEQYF.